The source of this TCR beta chain is a study of cytomegalovirus exposure and HLA in healthy donors. Whole-study results and caveats: TCR sequences were mostly rare, though some public TCRs occurred in many donors. TCR beta V- and J-gene trimming, according to a later analysis, was linked to a missense DCLRE1C variant. Earlier analysis looked at TCR beta V segments, and most were productive about 87% or about 30% of the time.

PCR involved 60 Vbeta and 13 Jbeta primers. The table came from immunoSEQ multiplex PCR; TCRdb's copy has only in-frame clones and leaves some out. The sample records 85,000 to 100,000 clones, 78% being singletons. Regarding this clone: No antigen is known for it.

J lost 5 bases, V lost 0 bases, and 3 bases had no gene match. From germline, CDR1 is SGDLS and CDR2 YYNGEE. The CDR3 totals 14 residues. The origin of this receptor is a woman in her forties in good health and CMV-seropositive. Sequencing used PBMCs. The chain combines TRBV9 with TRBJ1-1; TRBD1 matches at 8 bases. CDR3 nucleotides: TGTGCCAGCAGCGTAGTAACAGGGGGGACTGAAGCTTTCTTT. This codes for CASSVVTGGTEAFF.